The TCR beta chain under discussion was sequenced for a study of blood T cell repertoires in COVID-19. On the study more broadly: Samples representing acute and convalescent COVID-19 were sourced from the United States, Italy and Spain. PBMCs, B-cell-depleted T cells, or T cells provided the cDNA or gDNA that made up the material.

This CDR3 is 15 amino acids long. V dropped 9 bases and J dropped 0 bases, with 15 bases sitting between them. Germline V gene sequence: CDR1 SGHAT, CDR2 FQNNGV. Original methodology: Reference gene primer amplification yielded estimated nucleated cell counts. Libraries were prepared by immunoSEQ multiplex PCR; TCRdb keeps only in-frame clonotypes and omits some of them. That table is the source of V, J and clone size, and D and trimming were worked out from the DNA. The sample includes some 150,000 clones, about 87% seen only once; the top ten take roughly 4%. The chain combines TRBV11-2 with TRBJ2-1; the D gene is possibly TRBD2 (6 bases). The sequencing input was peripheral blood. This TCR derives from a woman aged 55-69 years who had recovered from COVID-19. CDR3 in amino acids: CASTPSGSSYNEQFF. The DNA for the CDR3 is TGTGCCAGTACTCCCAGCGGGTCCTCCTACAATGAGCAGTTCTTC.